This T cell receptor beta chain was sequenced during a study of T cells in Graves' hyperthyroidism and ophthalmopathy (dated by TCRdb to between 2018 and 2021). Context from the whole study: Peripheral blood was sampled at the time of initial diagnosis, prior to any treatment. The study also compared thyroid tissue and blood T-cell repertoires from several Graves' hyperthyroidism patients. After blood sampling, hyperthyroidism patients were treated with methimazole at a starting dose of 30 mg daily, and ophthalmopathy patients were treated with high-dose intravenous methylprednisolone. Prospective prediction of ophthalmopathy was tested in an independent validation cohort of some 20 hyperthyroidism patients and 15 to 17 patients who later progressed to ophthalmopathy. The roughly 94 discovery patients were randomly divided into training and test sets at a 7:3 ratio. To identify TCR V-J signatures that set the groups apart, the researchers used a discovery cohort of 95 to 100 patients, made up of 43 with Graves' ophthalmopathy and 57 with stable Graves' hyperthyroidism. The paper reports TCR Vbeta CDR3 sequencing of some 140 peripheral blood samples: around 45 ophthalmopathy, around 80 hyperthyroidism and 17 progressor patients.

Hyperthyroidism patients were newly diagnosed, with disease duration under 2 months, and aged 18 to 65 years. Exclusion was applied to patients with uncontrolled infections, other autoimmune diseases, pregnancy or lactation. Diagnoses relied on clinical symptoms, serum thyroxine and TRAb, thyroid ultrasound and orbital computed tomography. For progressor patients, blood was drawn at the first diagnosis of hyperthyroidism, before any ophthalmopathy symptoms had appeared. PBMCs were isolated from around 10 ml of fresh peripheral blood by Ficoll-Paque density gradient centrifugation. Progressor patients were defined as those initially diagnosed with Graves' hyperthyroidism in whom ophthalmopathy developed during follow-up. Total RNA was extracted using Trizol reagent, and RNA quality was assessed on an Agilent 2100 Bioanalyzer. The TCR beta CDR3 regions were amplified from RNA transcripts. The TCR CDR3 was subjected to a first round of RT-PCR using the HTBI primer set and the Qiagen OneStep RT-PCR kit. Libraries were constructed in a second round of multiplex PCR, after which size selection and purification were performed. Libraries were sequenced paired-end with 100 bp reads on an Illumina HiSeq2000. The study's processing was this. SOAPnuke was used to process the raw data, with reads discarded if the reads contained adapters or uncalled bases, had a mean Phred below 15, or lacked an exact constant-primer or identifier match. COPE v1.2.5 was used to merge the high-quality paired reads, and each unique nucleotide sequence was defined as a clonotype. MiTCR v1.1 was used to align clonotypes to the IMGT TRBV, TRBD and TRBJ reference segments. The analysis included only V-J combinations with a frequency above 0.0001, which together covered roughly 99% of the repertoires. A TCS score was defined as the ratio of F50 (clonal expansion) to E x V (chaos), with BLOSUM62-based TCRdist applied between CDR3 peptides within each V-J. Welch's t-statistics and random forest reduced 500 to 650 V-J features to 10 to 15, which were used in a naive Bayes classifier (R e1071). TCRdb took the public reads, trimmed them with fastp at Q25, ran MiXCR for clone calling and kept in-frame beta chains. A single entry per CDR3 protein holds the most common genes and DNA from its merged rows. TCRdb, not the original authors, processed these V and J calls. For this sample there are 150,000 or so distinct CDR3 sequences; 8% to 9.5% appear just once. The ten biggest clones cover approximately 20% of the sample.

The paper's findings and limits, for the study overall: Ophthalmopathy was separated from stable hyperthyroidism by a 13 V-J signature model, with around 90% sensitivity and approximately 84% specificity obtained in cross-validation and 80%/75% obtained in testing. Sample size was not statistically predetermined, and investigators were not blinded to group allocation. Most expanded thyroid clonotypes (frequency above 0.001) were also found in blood, which suggests that blood repertoires may mirror thyroid immune responses. In validation, progression to ophthalmopathy was predicted by the model with 65% to 71% sensitivity and 72% to 85% specificity, a median of 6.5 months before onset.

This clonotype was counted many times. No antigen is known for it. Base qualities are not recorded, but no much larger clone differs from it by a single base. The material sequenced was blood. The receptor's source is a woman aged 18-29 years with Graves' hyperthyroidism that later progressed to Graves' ophthalmopathy.

The CDR3 protein is CASSRGQGSTEAFF. The nucleotide sequence is given as TGTGCCAGCTCACGAGGACAGGGAAGTACTGAAGCTTTCTTT. The receptor chain draws on TRBV18 and TRBJ1-1; TRBD1 lines up with 8 middle nucleotides. From a lookup of the germline V gene, CDR1 and CDR2 are KGHSH and LQKENI. The CDR3 numbers 14 residues from cysteine through phenylalanine. This entry keeps only the CDR3 DNA: 42 bases, framed from base 1. Trimmed from V: 4 bases; trimmed from J: 5 bases; junction bases lacking a gene match: 6.